This T cell receptor (beta chain) is drawn from a study of T cell responses to AZD1222 COVID-19 vaccine. The study's findings and limits: Across the whole spike, CD4 TCRs peaked at regions 160-218 and 743-854.

Measured with immunoSEQ multiplex PCR; TCRdb has only the in-frame clones, and not every one. The table lists some 170,000 clones, over 85% of them singletons. CDR3 length: 14 residues. Germline V lookup: CDR1 LGHDT, CDR2 YNNKEL (reference sequence). V was pared by 2 bases and J by 5 bases, with 5 bases of the junction left unmatched. Concerning this clone: Its specificity is unknown.

This TCR was sampled from an adult in good health. V gene TRBV3-1 (or the pseudogene TRBV3-2) combines with J gene TRBJ1-1, with 7 bases identical to TRBD1. This specimen consisted of peripheral blood, obtained on day 0 of AZD1222 vaccination. The CDR3 protein is CASSQRDRATEAFF. DNA of the CDR3: TGTGCCAGCAGCCAACGAGACAGGGCGACTGAAGCTTTCTTT.